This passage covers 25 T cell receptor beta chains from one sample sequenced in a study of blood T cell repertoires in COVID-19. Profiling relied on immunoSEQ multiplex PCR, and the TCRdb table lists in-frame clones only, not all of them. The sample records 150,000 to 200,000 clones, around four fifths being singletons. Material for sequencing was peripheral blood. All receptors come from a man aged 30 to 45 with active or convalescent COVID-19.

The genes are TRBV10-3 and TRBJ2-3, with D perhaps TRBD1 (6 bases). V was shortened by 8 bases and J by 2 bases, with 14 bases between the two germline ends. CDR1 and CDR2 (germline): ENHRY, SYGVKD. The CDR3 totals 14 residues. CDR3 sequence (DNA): TGTGCCATCTCGGACAGAGATTTCACAGATACGCAGTATTTT. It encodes CAISDRDFTDTQYF.

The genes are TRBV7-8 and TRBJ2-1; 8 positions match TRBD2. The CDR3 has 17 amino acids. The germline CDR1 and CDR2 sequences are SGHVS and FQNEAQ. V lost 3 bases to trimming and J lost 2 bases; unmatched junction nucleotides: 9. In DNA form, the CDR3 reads TGTGCCAGCAGCTTGGATCCGGGACTAGGACCCTACAATGAGCAGTTCTTC. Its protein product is CASSLDPGLGPYNEQFF.

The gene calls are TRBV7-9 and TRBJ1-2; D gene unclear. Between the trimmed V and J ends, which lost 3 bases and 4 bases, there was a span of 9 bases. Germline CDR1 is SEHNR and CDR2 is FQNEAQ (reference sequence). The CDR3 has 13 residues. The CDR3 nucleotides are TGTGCCAGCAGCTTCGGGATATCCTATGGCTACACCTTC. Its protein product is CASSFGISYGYTF. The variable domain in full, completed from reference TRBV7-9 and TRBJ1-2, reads DTGVSQNPRHKITKRGQNVTFRCDPISEHNRLYWYRQTLGQGPEFLTYFQNEAQLEKSRLLSDRFSAERPKGSFSTLEIQRTEQGDSAMYLCASSFGISYGYTFGSGTRLTVV.

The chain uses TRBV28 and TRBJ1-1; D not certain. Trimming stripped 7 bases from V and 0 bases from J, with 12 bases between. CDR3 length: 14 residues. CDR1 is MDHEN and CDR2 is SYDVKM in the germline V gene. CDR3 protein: CASKRRGMNTEAFF. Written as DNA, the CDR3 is TGTGCCAGCAAGCGTCGGGGAATGAACACTGAAGCTTTCTTT.

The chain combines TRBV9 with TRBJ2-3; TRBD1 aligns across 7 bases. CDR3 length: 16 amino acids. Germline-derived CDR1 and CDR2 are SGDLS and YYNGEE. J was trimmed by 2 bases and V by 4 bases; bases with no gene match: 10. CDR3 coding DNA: TGTGCCAGCAGCCCGACAGGGAAATATTACACAGATACGCAGTATTTT. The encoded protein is CASSPTGKYYTDTQYF.

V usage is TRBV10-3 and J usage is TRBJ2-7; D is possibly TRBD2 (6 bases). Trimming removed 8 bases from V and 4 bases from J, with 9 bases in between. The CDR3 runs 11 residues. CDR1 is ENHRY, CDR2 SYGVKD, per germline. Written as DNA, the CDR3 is TGTGCCATCGGACGGGAGTACGAGCAGTACTTC. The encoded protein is CAIGREYEQYF.

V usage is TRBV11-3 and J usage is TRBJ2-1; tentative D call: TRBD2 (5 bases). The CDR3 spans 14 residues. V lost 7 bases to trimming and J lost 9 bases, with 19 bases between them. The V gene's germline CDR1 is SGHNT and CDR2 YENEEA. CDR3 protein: CASTQAASQSEQFF. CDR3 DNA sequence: TGTGCCAGCACCCAGGCGGCTAGCCAGAGTGAGCAGTTCTTC.

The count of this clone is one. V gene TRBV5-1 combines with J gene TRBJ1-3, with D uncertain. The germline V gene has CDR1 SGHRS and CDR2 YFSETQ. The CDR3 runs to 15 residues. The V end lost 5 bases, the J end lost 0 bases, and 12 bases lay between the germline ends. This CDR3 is CASRDRETSGNTIYF. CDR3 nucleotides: TGCGCCAGCAGAGATCGGGAAACCTCTGGAAACACCATATATTTT. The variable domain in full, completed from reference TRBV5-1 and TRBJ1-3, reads KAGVTQTPRYLIKTRGQQVTLSCSPISGHRSVSWYQQTPGQGLQFLFEYFSETQRNKGNFPGRFSGRQFSNSRSEMNVSTLELGDSALYLCASRDRETSGNTIYFGEGSWLTVV.

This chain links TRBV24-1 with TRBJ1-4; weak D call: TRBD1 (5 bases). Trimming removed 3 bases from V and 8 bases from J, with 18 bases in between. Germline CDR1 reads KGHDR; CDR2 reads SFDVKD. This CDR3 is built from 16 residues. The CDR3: CATSDPKAGFREKLFF. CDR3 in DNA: TGTGCCACCAGTGATCCGAAGGCAGGGTTTCGGGAAAAACTGTTTTTT.

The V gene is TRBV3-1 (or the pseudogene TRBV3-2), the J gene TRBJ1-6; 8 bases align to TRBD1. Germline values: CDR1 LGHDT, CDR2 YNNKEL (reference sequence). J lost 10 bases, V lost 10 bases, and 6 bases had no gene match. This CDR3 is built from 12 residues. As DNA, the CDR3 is TGTGCCACCCGGACAGGGAACTCACCCCTCCACTTT. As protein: CATRTGNSPLHF.

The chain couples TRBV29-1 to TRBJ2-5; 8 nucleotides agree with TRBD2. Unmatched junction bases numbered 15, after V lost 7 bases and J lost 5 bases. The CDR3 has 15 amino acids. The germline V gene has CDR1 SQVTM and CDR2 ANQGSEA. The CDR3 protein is CSGLVVGRAGETQYF. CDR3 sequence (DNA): TGCAGCGGCCTCGTGGTCGGGAGGGCCGGTGAGACCCAGTACTTC.

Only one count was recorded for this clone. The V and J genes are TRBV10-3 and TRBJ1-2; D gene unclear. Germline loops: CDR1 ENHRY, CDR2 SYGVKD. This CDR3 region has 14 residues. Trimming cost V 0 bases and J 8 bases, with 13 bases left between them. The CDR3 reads CAISESGGERGYTF. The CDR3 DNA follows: TGTGCCATCAGTGAGTCGGGCGGGGAAAGAGGCTACACCTTC.

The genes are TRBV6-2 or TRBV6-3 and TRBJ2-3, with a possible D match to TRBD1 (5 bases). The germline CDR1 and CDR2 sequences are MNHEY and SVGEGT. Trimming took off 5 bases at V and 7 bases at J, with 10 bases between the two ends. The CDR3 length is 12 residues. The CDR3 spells CASSGAWNTQYF. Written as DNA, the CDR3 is TGTGCCAGCAGTGGGGCATGGAATACGCAGTATTTT.

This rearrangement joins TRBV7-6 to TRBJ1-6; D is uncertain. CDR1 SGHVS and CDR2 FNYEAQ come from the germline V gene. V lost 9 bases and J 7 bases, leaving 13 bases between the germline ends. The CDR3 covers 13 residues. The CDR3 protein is CASSSGLNSPLHF. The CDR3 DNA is TGTGCCAGTTCGAGCGGTTTGAATTCACCCCTCCACTTT.

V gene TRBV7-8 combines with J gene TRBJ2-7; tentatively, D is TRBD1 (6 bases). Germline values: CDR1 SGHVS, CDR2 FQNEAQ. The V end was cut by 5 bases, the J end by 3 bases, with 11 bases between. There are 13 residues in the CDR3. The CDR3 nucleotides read TGTGCCAGCAGCGAGGACAGAGACTACGAGCAGTACGTC. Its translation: CASSEDRDYEQYV.

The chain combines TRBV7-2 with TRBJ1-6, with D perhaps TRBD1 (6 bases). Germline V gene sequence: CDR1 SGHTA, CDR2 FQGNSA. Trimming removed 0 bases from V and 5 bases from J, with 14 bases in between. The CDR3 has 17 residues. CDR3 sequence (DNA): TGTGCCAGCAGCTTAGCGAGGGCAGGGGCTAATAATTCACCCCTCCACTTT. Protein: CASSLARAGANNSPLHF.

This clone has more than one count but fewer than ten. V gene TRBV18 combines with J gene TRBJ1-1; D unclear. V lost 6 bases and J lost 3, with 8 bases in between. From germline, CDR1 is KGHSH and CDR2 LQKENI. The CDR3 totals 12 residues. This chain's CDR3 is CASSRSDTEAFF. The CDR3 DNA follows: TGTGCCAGCTCCCGGTCCGACACTGAAGCTTTCTTT.

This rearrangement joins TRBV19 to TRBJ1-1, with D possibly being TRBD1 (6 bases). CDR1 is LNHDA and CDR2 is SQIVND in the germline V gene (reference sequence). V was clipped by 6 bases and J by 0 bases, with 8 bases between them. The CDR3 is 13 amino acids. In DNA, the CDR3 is TGTGCCAGTAGGAGGGGGATGAACACTGAAGCTTTCTTT. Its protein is CASRRGMNTEAFF.

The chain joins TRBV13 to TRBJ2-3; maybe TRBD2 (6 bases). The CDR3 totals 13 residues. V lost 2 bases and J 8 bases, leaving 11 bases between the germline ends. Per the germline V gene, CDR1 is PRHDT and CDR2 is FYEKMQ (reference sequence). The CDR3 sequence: CASSLPGRGTQYF. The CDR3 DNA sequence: TGTGCCAGCAGCTTACCGGGGCGGGGTACGCAGTATTTT.

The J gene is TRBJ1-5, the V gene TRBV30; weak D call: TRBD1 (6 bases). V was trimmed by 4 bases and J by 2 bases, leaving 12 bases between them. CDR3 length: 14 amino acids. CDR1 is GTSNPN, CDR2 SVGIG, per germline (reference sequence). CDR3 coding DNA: TGTGCCTGGAATGGGGGACAACGCAATCAGCCCCAGCATTTT. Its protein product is CAWNGGQRNQPQHF.

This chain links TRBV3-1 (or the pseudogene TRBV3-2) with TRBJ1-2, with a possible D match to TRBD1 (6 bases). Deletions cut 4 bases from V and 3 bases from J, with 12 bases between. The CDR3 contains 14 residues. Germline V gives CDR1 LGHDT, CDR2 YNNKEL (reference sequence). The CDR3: CASSPDSPHYGYTF. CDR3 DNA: TGTGCCAGCAGCCCGGACAGCCCGCACTATGGCTACACCTTC.

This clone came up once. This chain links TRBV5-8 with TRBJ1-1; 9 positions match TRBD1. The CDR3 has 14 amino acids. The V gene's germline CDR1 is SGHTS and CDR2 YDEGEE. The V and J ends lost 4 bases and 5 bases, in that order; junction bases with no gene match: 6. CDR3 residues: CASSNRGPGTEAFF. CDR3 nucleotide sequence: TGTGCCAGCAGCAACAGGGGGCCGGGAACTGAAGCTTTCTTT.

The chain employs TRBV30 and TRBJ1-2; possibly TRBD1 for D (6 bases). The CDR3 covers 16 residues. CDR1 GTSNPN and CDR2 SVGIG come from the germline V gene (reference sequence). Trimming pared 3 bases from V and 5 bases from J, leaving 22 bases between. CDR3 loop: CAWRTNSRDILYGYTF. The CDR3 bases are TGTGCCTGGAGAACGAATAGTCGGGACATCCTTTATGGCTACACCTTC. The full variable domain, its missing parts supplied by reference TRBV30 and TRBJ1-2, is SQTIHQWPATLVQPVGSPLSLECTVEGTSNPNLYWYRQAAGRGLQLLFYSVGIGQISSEVPQNLSASRPQDRQFILSSKKLLLSDSGFYLCAWRTNSRDILYGYTFGSGTRLTVV.

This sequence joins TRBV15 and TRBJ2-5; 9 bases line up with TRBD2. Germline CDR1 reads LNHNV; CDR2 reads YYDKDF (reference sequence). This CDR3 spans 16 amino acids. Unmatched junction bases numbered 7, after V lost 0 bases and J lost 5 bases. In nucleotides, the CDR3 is TGTGCCACCAGCAGAGATCCGTTGCTAGCGGGGGAGACCCAGTACTTC. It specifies CATSRDPLLAGETQYF.

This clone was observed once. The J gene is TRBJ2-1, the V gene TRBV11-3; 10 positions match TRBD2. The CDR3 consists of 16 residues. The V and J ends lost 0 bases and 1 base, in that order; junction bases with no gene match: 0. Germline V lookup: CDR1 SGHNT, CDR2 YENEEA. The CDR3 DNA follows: TGTGCCAGCAGCTTAGAACTAGCGGGATCCTACAATGAGCAGTTCTTC. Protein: CASSLELAGSYNEQFF.